Listed here are 11 T cell receptor beta chains from one sample, sequenced in a study of OX40 agonist ivuxolimab in advanced cancers. Sequencing was performed with immunoSEQ multiplex PCR; in TCRdb, only in-frame clones are kept and a portion is missing. The data hold around 58,000 clones, with about 90% observed a single time. Sequencing used CD4+ or CD8+ T cells sorted from blood, obtained in a trial of the OX40 agonist ivuxolimab. The receptors derive from an adult with an advanced solid tumor such as melanoma, head and neck, liver or kidney cancer.

This clone was detected only a few times. The sample holds other DNA sequences that translate to the same CDR3. The V call is TRBV28, the J call TRBJ2-3; no reliable D call. The germline V gene encodes CDR1 MDHEN and CDR2 SYDVKM. V was clipped by 5 bases and J by 5 bases, with 5 bases between them. This CDR3 is 11 amino acids long. The CDR3 DNA is TGTGCCAGCAGTCTAATAGATACGCAGTATTTT. As protein: CASSLIDTQYF.

V is TRBV9 and J is TRBJ1-1, with D maybe TRBD1 (5 bases). Trimming shortened V by 4 bases and J by 6 bases, and 10 bases separated the two germline ends. Germline V gene data show CDR1 as SGDLS and CDR2 as YYNGEE. The CDR3 has 12 residues. In nucleotides, the CDR3 is TGTGCCAGCAGCCCGGGGCACTCTGAAGCTTTCTTT. Translated: CASSPGHSEAFF.

The chain carries TRBV11-1 and TRBJ2-1; D is perhaps TRBD1 (5 bases). With 3 bases removed from V and 4 bases from J, the gap between germline ends came to 22 bases. Germline V CDR1 and CDR2: SGHAT, FQDESV (reference sequence). This CDR3 contains 18 residues. The CDR3: CASSLLSSGIRGYNEQFF. The CDR3 DNA reads as TGTGCCAGCAGCTTGCTAAGCTCAGGGATTAGGGGTTACAATGAGCAGTTCTTC.

The chain combines TRBV6-1 with TRBJ1-2; D unclear. Trimming removed 8 bases at V and 1 base at J, with 5 bases between. CDR1 and CDR2 (germline): MNHNS, SASEGT. The CDR3 runs to 11 residues. The CDR3 here is CASGFNYGYTF. CDR3 nucleotides: TGTGCCAGCGGATTTAACTATGGCTACACCTTC.

The chain couples TRBV11-3 to TRBJ1-3, with D possibly TRBD1 on 5 matching bases. Germline values: CDR1 SGHNT, CDR2 YENEEA. The CDR3 length is 17 residues. V lost 0 bases and J lost 3, with 15 bases in between. The CDR3 bases are TGTGCCAGCAGCTTAGATATAGAAGGGACTCGTGGAAACACCATATATTTT. Amino acids: CASSLDIEGTRGNTIYF.

This CDR3 is CASSQSQGVGANTEAFF. In nucleotides, the CDR3 is TGCGCCAGCAGCCAAAGTCAAGGGGTCGGCGCCAACACTGAAGCTTTCTTT. The rearrangement uses TRBV4-1 and TRBJ1-1, with D maybe TRBD1 (5 bases). Germline values: CDR1 MGHRA, CDR2 YSYEKL. Trimming took 2 bases from V and 2 from J, leaving 18 bases between them. This CDR3 contains 17 residues.

The gene calls are TRBV5-1 and TRBJ2-7, with TRBD2 matching 7 bases. Germline values: CDR1 SGHRS, CDR2 YFSETQ. The J segment lost 4 bases and the V segment lost 4 bases, leaving 8 bases of the junction unmatched. The CDR3 runs to 14 residues. CDR3 amino acids: CASSLSSGFYEQYF. The CDR3 DNA is TGCGCCAGCAGCCTTTCTAGCGGTTTTTACGAGCAGTACTTC. Filled out from reference TRBV5-1 and TRBJ2-7, the complete variable domain reads KAGVTQTPRYLIKTRGQQVTLSCSPISGHRSVSWYQQTPGQGLQFLFEYFSETQRNKGNFPGRFSGRQFSNSRSEMNVSTLELGDSALYLCASSLSSGFYEQYFGPGTRLTVT.

V is TRBV13 and J is TRBJ2-3; tentative D call: TRBD2 (6 bases). Trimming took off 5 bases at V and 3 bases at J, with 6 bases between the two ends. Germline assignment: CDR1 PRHDT and CDR2 FYEKMQ (reference sequence). CDR3 length equals 12 residues. CDR3 sequence: CASSRETDTQYF. CDR3 DNA: TGTGCCAGCAGCCGGGAGACAGATACGCAGTATTTT.

V gene TRBV4-1 combines with J gene TRBJ2-5, with 8 bases lining up with TRBD2. The J segment lost 0 bases and the V segment lost 0 bases, leaving 9 bases of the junction unmatched. The CDR3 is 18 amino acids. CDR1 is MGHRA and CDR2 is YSYEKL in the germline V gene. DNA for the CDR3: TGCGCCAGCAGCCAAGATCCGGGAGCGGGGGAGTACCAAGAGACCCAGTACTTC. Protein sequence: CASSQDPGAGEYQETQYF.

The V gene is TRBV7-9, the J gene TRBJ2-1; D not certain. This CDR3 has 15 residues. V gave up 4 bases and J gave up 6 bases, with 16 bases separating them. The germline CDR1 and CDR2 sequences are SEHNR and FQNEAQ (reference sequence). CDR3 DNA sequence: TGTGCCAGCAGCTCCATGTCGGCCCCTTTCAATGAGCAGTTCTTC. Translated, it gives CASSSMSAPFNEQFF.

The rearrangement uses TRBV7-2 and TRBJ2-7; TRBD1 or TRBD2 may be the D gene (5 bases each). The CDR3 totals 13 residues. Trimming left V 5 bases short and J 4 bases short, with 12 bases between. The germline V gene encodes CDR1 SGHTA and CDR2 FQGNSA. The CDR3 spells CASSLGVTYEQYF. The CDR3 DNA reads TGTGCCAGCAGCCTGGGGGTCACATACGAGCAGTACTTC.